The present entry profiles one TCR beta chain with its context. Its antigen remains unidentified. This table comes from immunoSEQ multiplex PCR, and its TCRdb copy is limited to in-frame clones, with some not included. In the table there are almost 700,000 clones, 90% to 95% of which are singletons. This record belongs to a study of shared clonotypes between healthy human individuals. Across the study: Researchers drew samples from two women and a few men aged 18 to 49. Study-wide results and limits: Clonotype sharing levels among donors were expected to vary with sequencing depth. Roughly 5.3% of naive CD4 clonotypes were common to several donors.

This CDR3 contains 16 residues. Germline-derived CDR1 and CDR2 are MNHNS and SASEGT. Trimming stripped 1 base from V and 15 bases from J, with 25 bases between. In the naive CD8 group, cells lacked CD45RO and were positively selected for CCR7, so terminally differentiated effector memory CD45RA+ cells were left out. The sequence was obtained from a young man in good health. Sequenced input: naive CD8+ T cells sorted from blood. The chain has TRBV6-1 and TRBJ2-1, with D perhaps TRBD1 or TRBD2 (7 bases each). In DNA, the CDR3 is TGTGCCAGCAGTGAAGGACAGGGTAAGGATGGAGCGGGAAGGTTCTTC. Translating gives CASSEGQGKDGAGRFF.